This T cell receptor (beta chain) derives from a study of T cells in Graves' hyperthyroidism and ophthalmopathy. The CDR3 regions of TCR beta were amplified from RNA transcripts. RT-PCR in the first round (using the HTBI primer set) targeted the TCR CDR3. Via MiXCR, TCRdb re-called the multiplex PCR reads, giving one row per CDR3 protein. Among 360,000 or so distinct CDR3 sequences listed, about a fifth were seen once. This clonotype was seen at least ten times. Trimming cost V 6 bases and J 4 bases; bases outside gene matches: 4. The CDR3 length is 13 residues. Sequencing was performed on blood. This chain uses TRBV12-3 or TRBV12-4 with TRBJ2-7, with TRBD1 identical over 9 bases. This TCR was sampled from a woman under 30 with Graves' hyperthyroidism. As DNA, the CDR3 is TGTGCCAGCAGAACAGGGGGCGGGTACGAGCAGTACTTC. Encoded protein: CASRTGGGYEQYF.